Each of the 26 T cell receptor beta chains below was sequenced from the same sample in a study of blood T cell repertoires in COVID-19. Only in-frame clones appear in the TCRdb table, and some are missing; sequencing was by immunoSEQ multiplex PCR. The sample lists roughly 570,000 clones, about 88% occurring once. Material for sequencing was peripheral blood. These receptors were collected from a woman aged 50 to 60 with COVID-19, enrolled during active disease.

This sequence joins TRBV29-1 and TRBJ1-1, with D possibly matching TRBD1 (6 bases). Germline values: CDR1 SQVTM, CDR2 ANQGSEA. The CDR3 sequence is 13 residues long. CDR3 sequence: CRSRGQRHTEAFF. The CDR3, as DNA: TGCAGAAGTCGCGGACAGAGGCACACTGAAGCTTTCTTT.

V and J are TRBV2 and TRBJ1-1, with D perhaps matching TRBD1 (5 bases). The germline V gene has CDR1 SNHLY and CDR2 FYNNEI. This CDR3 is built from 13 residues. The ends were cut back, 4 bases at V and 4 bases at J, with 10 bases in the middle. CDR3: CASSVAGRTEAFF. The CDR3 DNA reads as TGTGCCAGCAGTGTCGCGGGACGCACTGAAGCTTTCTTT.

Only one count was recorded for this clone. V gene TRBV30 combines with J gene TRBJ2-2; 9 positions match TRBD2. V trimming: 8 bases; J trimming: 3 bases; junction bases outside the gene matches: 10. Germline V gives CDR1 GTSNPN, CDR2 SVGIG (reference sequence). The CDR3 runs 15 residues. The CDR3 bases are TGTGCCGGCCGCAGGAGCGGGGGGTACACCGGGGAGCTGTTTTTT. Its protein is CAGRRSGGYTGELFF.

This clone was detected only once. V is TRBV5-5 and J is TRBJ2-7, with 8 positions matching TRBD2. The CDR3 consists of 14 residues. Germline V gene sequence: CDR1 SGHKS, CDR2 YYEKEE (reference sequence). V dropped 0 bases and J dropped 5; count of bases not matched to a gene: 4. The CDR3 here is CASSLVRAGDEQYF. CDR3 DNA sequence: TGTGCCAGCAGCTTGGTACGAGCGGGGGACGAGCAGTACTTC. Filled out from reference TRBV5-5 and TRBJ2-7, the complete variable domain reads DAGVTQSPTHLIKTRGQQVTLRCSPISGHKSVSWYQQVLGQGPQFIFQYYEKEERGRGNFPDRFSARQFPNYSSELNVNALLLGDSALYLCASSLVRAGDEQYFGPGTRLTVT.

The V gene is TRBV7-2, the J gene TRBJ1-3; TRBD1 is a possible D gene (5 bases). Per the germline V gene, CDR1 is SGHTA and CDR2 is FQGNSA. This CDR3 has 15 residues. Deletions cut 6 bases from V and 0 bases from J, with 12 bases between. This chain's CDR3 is CASRQQDFSGNTIYF. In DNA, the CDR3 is TGTGCCAGCAGACAACAGGATTTCTCTGGAAACACCATATATTTT.

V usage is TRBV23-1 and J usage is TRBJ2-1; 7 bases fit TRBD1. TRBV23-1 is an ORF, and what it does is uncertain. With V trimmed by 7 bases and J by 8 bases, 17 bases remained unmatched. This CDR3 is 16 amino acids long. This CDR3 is CASTLPGTANWDEQFF. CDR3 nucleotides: TGCGCCAGCACCCTACCCGGGACAGCTAACTGGGATGAGCAGTTCTTC.

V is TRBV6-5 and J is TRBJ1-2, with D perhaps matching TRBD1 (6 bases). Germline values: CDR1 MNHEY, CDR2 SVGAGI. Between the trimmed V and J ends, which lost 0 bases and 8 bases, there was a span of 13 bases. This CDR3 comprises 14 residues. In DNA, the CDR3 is TGTGCCAGCAGTTACTCGACCGGACAGAGCGGCTACACCTTC. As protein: CASSYSTGQSGYTF.

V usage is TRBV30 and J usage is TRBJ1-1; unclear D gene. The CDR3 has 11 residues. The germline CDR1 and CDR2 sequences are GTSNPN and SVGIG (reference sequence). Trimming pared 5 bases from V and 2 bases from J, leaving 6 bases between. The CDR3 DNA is TGTGCCTGGTCTATAAACACTGAAGCTTTCTTT. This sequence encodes CAWSINTEAFF.

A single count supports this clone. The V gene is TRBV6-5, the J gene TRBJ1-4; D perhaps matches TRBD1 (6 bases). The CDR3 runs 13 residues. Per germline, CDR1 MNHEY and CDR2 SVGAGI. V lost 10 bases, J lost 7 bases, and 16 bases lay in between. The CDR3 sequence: CAIADSLGEKLFF. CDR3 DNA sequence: TGTGCCATCGCGGACAGTTTAGGTGAAAAACTGTTTTTT.

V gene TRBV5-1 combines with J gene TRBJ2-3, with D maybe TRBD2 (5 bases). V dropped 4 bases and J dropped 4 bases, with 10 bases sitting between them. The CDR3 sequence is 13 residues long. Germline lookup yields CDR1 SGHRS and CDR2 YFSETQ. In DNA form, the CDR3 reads TGCGCCAGCAGCCCAATCGGGGCAGATACGCAGTATTTT. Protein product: CASSPIGADTQYF.

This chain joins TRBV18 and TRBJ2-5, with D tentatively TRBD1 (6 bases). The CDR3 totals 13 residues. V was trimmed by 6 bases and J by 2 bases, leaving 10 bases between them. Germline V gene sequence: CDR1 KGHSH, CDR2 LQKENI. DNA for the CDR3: TGTGCCAGCTCCTTGAGGGGGCAAGAGACCCAGTACTTC. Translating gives CASSLRGQETQYF.

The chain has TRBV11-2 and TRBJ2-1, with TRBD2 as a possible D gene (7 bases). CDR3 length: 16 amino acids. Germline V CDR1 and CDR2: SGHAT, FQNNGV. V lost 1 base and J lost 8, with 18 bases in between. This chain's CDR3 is CASSLGGGGRYDEQFF. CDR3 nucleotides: TGTGCCAGCAGCTTAGGGGGAGGGGGACGTTACGATGAGCAGTTCTTC.

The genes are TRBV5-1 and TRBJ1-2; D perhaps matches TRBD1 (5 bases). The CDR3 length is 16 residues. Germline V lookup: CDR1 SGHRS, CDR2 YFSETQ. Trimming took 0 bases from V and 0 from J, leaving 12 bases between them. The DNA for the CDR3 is TGCGCCAGCAGCTTGGACAGGACCCCAGCTAACTATGGCTACACCTTC. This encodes CASSLDRTPANYGYTF.

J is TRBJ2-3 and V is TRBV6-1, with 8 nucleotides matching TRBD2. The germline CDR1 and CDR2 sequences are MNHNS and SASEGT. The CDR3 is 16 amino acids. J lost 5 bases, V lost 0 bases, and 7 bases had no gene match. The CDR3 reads CASSEAYGGAGDTQYF. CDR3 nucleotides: TGTGCCAGCAGTGAAGCGTACGGGGGGGCCGGAGATACGCAGTATTTT.

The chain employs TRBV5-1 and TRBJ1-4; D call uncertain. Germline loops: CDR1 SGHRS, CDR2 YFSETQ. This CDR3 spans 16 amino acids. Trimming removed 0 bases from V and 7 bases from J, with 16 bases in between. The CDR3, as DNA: TGCGCCAGCAGCTTGGGAGCCCAGAGAGGTGGTGAAAAACTGTTTTTT. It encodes CASSLGAQRGGEKLFF. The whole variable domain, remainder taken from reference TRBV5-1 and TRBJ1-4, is KAGVTQTPRYLIKTRGQQVTLSCSPISGHRSVSWYQQTPGQGLQFLFEYFSETQRNKGNFPGRFSGRQFSNSRSEMNVSTLELGDSALYLCASSLGAQRGGEKLFFGSGTQLSVL.

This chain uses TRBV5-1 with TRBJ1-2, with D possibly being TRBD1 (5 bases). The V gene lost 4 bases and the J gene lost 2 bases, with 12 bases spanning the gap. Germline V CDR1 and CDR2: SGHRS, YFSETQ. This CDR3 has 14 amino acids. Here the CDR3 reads CASSPVGGNYGYTF. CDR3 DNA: TGCGCCAGCAGCCCAGTCGGGGGGAACTATGGCTACACCTTC.

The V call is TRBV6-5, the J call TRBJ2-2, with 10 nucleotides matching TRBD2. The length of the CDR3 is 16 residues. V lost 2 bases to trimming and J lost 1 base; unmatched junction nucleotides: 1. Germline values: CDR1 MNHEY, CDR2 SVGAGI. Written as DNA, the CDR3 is TGTGCCAGCAGTTACGAGCGGGGGGGGAACACCGGGGAGCTGTTTTTT. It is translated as CASSYERGGNTGELFF.

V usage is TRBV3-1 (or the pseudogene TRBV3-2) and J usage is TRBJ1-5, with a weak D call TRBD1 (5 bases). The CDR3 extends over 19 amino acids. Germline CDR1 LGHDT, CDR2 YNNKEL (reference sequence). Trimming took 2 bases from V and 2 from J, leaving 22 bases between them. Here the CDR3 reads CASSQFRRGLRGGNQPQHF. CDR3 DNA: TGTGCCAGCAGCCAATTTAGGAGGGGACTCCGTGGGGGCAATCAGCCCCAGCATTTT.

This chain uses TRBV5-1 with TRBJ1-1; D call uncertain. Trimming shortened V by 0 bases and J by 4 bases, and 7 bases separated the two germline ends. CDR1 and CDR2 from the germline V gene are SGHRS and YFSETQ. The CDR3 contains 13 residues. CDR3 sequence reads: CASSLASGTEAFF. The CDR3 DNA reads TGCGCCAGCAGCTTGGCCTCAGGCACTGAAGCTTTCTTT. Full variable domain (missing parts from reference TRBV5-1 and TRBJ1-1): KAGVTQTPRYLIKTRGQQVTLSCSPISGHRSVSWYQQTPGQGLQFLFEYFSETQRNKGNFPGRFSGRQFSNSRSEMNVSTLELGDSALYLCASSLASGTEAFFGQGTRLTVV.

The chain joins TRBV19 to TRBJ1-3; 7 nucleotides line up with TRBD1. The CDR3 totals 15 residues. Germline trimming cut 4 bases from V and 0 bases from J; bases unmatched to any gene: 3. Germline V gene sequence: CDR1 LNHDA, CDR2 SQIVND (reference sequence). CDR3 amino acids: CASSNQGDSGNTIYF. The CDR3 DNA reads TGTGCCAGTAGTAACCAGGGGGACTCTGGAAACACCATATATTTT.

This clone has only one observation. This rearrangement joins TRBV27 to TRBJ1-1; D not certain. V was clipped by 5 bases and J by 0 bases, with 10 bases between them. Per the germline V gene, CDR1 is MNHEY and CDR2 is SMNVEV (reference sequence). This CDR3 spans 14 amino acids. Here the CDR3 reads CASSPVALNTEAFF. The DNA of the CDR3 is TGTGCCAGCAGTCCCGTGGCCCTGAACACTGAAGCTTTCTTT.

The CDR3: CSVAIQGGGNQPQHF. The CDR3 nucleotides read TGCAGCGTCGCAATACAGGGGGGTGGCAATCAGCCCCAGCATTTT. The chain joins TRBV29-1 to TRBJ1-5, with 8 bases matching TRBD1. Germline V gene data show CDR1 as SQVTM and CDR2 as ANQGSEA. The CDR3 has 15 amino acids. V lost 6 bases and J lost 2; bases outside the gene matches: 9.

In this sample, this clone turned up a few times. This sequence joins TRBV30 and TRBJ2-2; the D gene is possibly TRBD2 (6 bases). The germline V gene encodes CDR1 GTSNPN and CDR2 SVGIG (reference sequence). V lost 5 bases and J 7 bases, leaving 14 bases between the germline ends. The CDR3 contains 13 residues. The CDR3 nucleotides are TGTGCCTGGGGGCGGGGTACCAGCGGGGAGCTGTTTTTT. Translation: CAWGRGTSGELFF.

CDR3 residues: CASSQDPPGGRVYTGELFF. CDR3 nucleotide sequence: TGCGCCAGCAGCCAAGATCCGCCGGGAGGGAGGGTATACACCGGGGAGCTGTTTTTT. The chain is built from TRBV4-1 and TRBJ2-2, with 8 bases identical to TRBD2. CDR3 length: 19 amino acids. V shed 0 bases and J 3 bases; nucleotides not matched to a gene: 12. Germline values: CDR1 MGHRA, CDR2 YSYEKL.

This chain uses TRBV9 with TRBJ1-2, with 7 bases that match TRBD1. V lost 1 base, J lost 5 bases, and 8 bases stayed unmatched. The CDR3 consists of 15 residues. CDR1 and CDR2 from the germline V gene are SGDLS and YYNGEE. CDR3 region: CASSVLGGGGYGYTF. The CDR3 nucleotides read TGTGCCAGCAGCGTATTAGGAGGGGGCGGTTATGGCTACACCTTC.

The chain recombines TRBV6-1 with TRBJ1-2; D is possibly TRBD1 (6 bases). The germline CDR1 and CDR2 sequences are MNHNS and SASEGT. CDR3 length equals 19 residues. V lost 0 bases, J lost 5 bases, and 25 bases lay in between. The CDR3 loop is CASSEALHTNREGGYGYTF. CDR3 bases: TGTGCCAGCAGTGAAGCACTTCACACTAACAGGGAGGGAGGGTATGGCTACACCTTC.